Following are 10 T cell receptor beta chains from one sample sequenced in a study of T cells in Graves' hyperthyroidism and ophthalmopathy. Amplified TCR beta CDR3 regions came from RNA transcripts. The primer set for the first-round RT-PCR of the TCR CDR3 was HTBI. MiXCR, run by TCRdb on the multiplex PCR reads, gives a single entry per CDR3 protein. The table records about 740,000 distinct CDR3 sequences, 12% to 15% of them present only once. The source material was blood. These receptors were taken from a woman between 18 and 29 years old with Graves' hyperthyroidism.

This clonotype has a count of ten or more. The genes are TRBV18 and TRBJ1-5; the D gene is possibly TRBD1 (6 bases). CDR1 is KGHSH, CDR2 LQKENI, per germline. The CDR3 covers 15 residues. Trimming cost V 3 bases and J 0 bases, with 9 bases left between them. The chain's CDR3 is CASSPRQASNQPQHF. CDR3 in DNA: TGTGCCAGCTCACCTCGACAGGCTAGCAATCAGCCCCAGCATTTT.

This clonotype came up many times. The gene calls are TRBV28 and TRBJ2-1; D is tentatively TRBD1 or TRBD2 (5 bases each). The CDR3 has 15 amino acids. Germline V gives CDR1 MDHEN, CDR2 SYDVKM. Trimming removed 2 bases at V and 4 bases at J, with 12 bases between. CDR3 in DNA: TGTGCCAGCAGTTTAGACCGGGACCGTTACAATGAGCAGTTCTTC. Translation: CASSLDRDRYNEQFF.

The chain has TRBV19 and TRBJ2-7; possibly TRBD2 for D (6 bases). The CDR3 consists of 14 residues. The V gene lost 5 bases and the J gene lost 2 bases, with 13 bases spanning the gap. Germline V gene sequence: CDR1 LNHDA, CDR2 SQIVND (reference sequence). For the CDR3, the DNA is TGTGCCAGTAGTGGGGGAGGAGCAGCCTACGAGCAGTACTTC. This translates into CASSGGGAAYEQYF. The whole variable domain, filled in from reference TRBV19 and TRBJ2-7, reads DGGITQSPKYLFRKEGQNVTLSCEQNLNHDAMYWYRQDPGQGLRLIYYSQIVNDFQKGDIAEGYSVSREKKESFPLTVTSAQKNPTAFYLCASSGGGAAYEQYFGPGTRLTVT.

This clonotype has at least ten counts. The rearrangement joins TRBV30 to TRBJ2-3, with D possibly called TRBD1 or TRBD2 (5 bases each). Germline-derived CDR1 and CDR2 are GTSNPN and SVGIG (reference sequence). There are 14 residues in the CDR3. The V gene lost 5 bases and the J gene lost 2 bases, with 14 bases spanning the gap. The CDR3 nucleotides are TGTGCCTGGGAGGCAGGGAGTCCCACAGATACGCAGTATTTT. Translating it yields CAWEAGSPTDTQYF.

In this sample, this clonotype turned up a few times. The V and J genes are TRBV7-8 and TRBJ1-6; D is uncertain. The CDR3 runs to 18 residues. Trimming took 1 base from V and 0 from J, leaving 13 bases between them. Germline V CDR1 and CDR2: SGHVS, FQNEAQ. Here the CDR3 DNA reads TGTGCCAGCAGCTTAGTCGCCGGTCCAAGCTCCTATAATTCACCCCTCCACTTT. It encodes CASSLVAGPSSYNSPLHF.

There are a few counts of this clonotype. The chain uses TRBV2 and TRBJ2-1; D is undetermined. In germline, CDR1 is SNHLY, CDR2 FYNNEI. The germline V and J ends were trimmed by 5 bases and 6 bases, with 11 bases remaining between them. This CDR3 is built from 13 residues. CDR3 sequence: CASSLGYPNEQFF. The CDR3 nucleotides read TGTGCCAGCAGTTTGGGCTACCCCAATGAGCAGTTCTTC.

In this sample, this clonotype turned up many times. V and J are TRBV20-1 and TRBJ2-7, with TRBD1 matching 8 bases. There are 15 residues in the CDR3. CDR1 is DFQATT and CDR2 is SNEGSKA in the germline V gene (reference sequence). V was clipped by 2 bases and J by 2 bases; unmatched bases: 8. The CDR3 sequence is CSARSGQGSTYEQYF. Written as DNA, the CDR3 is TGCAGTGCTAGATCAGGACAGGGTTCAACCTACGAGCAGTACTTC.

This clonotype was observed many times. The chain uses TRBV12-3 or TRBV12-4 and TRBJ2-1; D not resolved. Trimming stripped 3 bases from V and 0 bases from J, with 9 bases between. The CDR3 spans 15 residues. For the CDR3, the DNA is TGTGCCAGCAGTTTTTGGACCGTCTCCTACAATGAGCAGTTCTTC. Protein: CASSFWTVSYNEQFF.

The chain links TRBV9 to TRBJ2-5; 7 bases fit TRBD2. J was trimmed by 2 bases and V by 1 base; bases with no gene match: 5. The length of the CDR3 is 15 residues. Germline assignment: CDR1 SGDLS and CDR2 YYNGEE. CDR3 in amino acids: CASSVLGGVQETQYF. DNA of the CDR3: TGTGCCAGCAGCGTACTGGGAGGGGTACAAGAGACCCAGTACTTC.

This clonotype showed up just once. The V call is TRBV27, the J call TRBJ2-5, with 7 bases fitting TRBD1. V dropped 5 bases and J dropped 4; count of bases not matched to a gene: 10. Looked up from germline, CDR1 is MNHEY and CDR2 is SMNVEV (reference sequence). This CDR3 has 15 residues. The CDR3 protein is CASSTSGGSRETQYF. CDR3 coding DNA: TGTGCCAGCAGTACATCAGGGGGTTCACGAGAGACCCAGTACTTC.